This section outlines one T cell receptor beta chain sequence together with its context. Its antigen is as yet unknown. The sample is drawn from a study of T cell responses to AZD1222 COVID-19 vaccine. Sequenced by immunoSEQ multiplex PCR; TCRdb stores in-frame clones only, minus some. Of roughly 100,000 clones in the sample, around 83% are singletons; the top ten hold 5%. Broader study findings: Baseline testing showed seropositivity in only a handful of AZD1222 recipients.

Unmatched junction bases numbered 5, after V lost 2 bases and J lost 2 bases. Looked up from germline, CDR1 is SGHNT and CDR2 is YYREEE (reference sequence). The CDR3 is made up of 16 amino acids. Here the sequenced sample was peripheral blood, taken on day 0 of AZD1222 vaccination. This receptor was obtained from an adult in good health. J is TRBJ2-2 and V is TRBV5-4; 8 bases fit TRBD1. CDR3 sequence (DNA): TGTGCCAGCAGCTTCCCCGGGACAGGAAACACCGGGGAGCTGTTTTTT. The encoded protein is CASSFPGTGNTGELFF. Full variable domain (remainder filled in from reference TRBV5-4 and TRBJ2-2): ETGVTQSPTHLIKTRGQQVTLRCSSQSGHNTVSWYQQALGQGPQFIFQYYREEENGRGNFPPRFSGLQFPNYSSELNVNALELDDSALYLCASSFPGTGNTGELFFGEGSRLTVL.